One TCR beta chain is described in this entry. What it binds is not known. Vbeta (60) and Jbeta (13) primers were used in the PCR. Here immunoSEQ multiplex PCR was the method, and the copy in TCRdb shows in-frame clones only, minus some. Of some 200,000 clones in the sample, around three quarters were seen once. Germline V gives CDR1 SGDLS, CDR2 YYNGEE. Trimming stripped 4 bases from V and 7 bases from J, with 15 bases between. CDR3 length: 14 residues. This specimen belongs to a study of cytomegalovirus exposure and HLA in healthy donors. Study-level points and caveats: Listed as cytomegalovirus-associated were 150 or so TCR beta chains. With further analysis later on, most CMV-associated TCR beta chains appeared HLA-restricted. Most TCR sequences showed up rarely, but some public TCRs showed up in many donors.

This chain connects TRBV9 to TRBJ2-4, with D possibly being TRBD2 (6 bases). The source is a woman in her forties or fifties in good health and CMV-seronegative. The sample comprised PBMCs. The CDR3 region is CASSSRSSGNIQYF. DNA of the CDR3: TGTGCCAGCAGCTCCCGCTCCAGCGGGAACATTCAGTACTTC.